These T cell receptor beta chains were read from a single sample in a study of memory CD4+ T cells and cytomegalovirus serostatus. Libraries were prepared by immunoSEQ multiplex PCR; TCRdb keeps only in-frame clonotypes and omits some of them. The data hold under 55,000 clones, with about 78% observed a single time. The sample consisted of memory CD4+ T cells from blood. These TCRs come from an adult in good health and CMV-seronegative. Both conserved end residues are part of each CDR3. The D gene is left open where the match is weak. Size values are once, few and many counts, or a class for expanded clones, and some rows have none.

D gene: NA; clone size: NA; J gene: TRBJ2-5; V gene: TRBV4-2; CDR3 DNA: TGTGCCAGCAGCCAAGGGCAAGAGTACCAAGAGACCCAGTACTTC; CDR3 protein: CASSQGQEYQETQYF
D gene: NA; clone size: NA; J gene: TRBJ2-7; V gene: TRBV28; CDR3 DNA: TGTGCCAGCAGTTTGTGGATGACCTCCTACGAGCAGTACTTC; CDR3 protein: CASSLWMTSYEQYF
D gene: NA; clone size: NA; J gene: TRBJ2-5; V gene: TRBV11-2; CDR3 DNA: TGTGCCAGCAGCTTGACCCGCTTAGACCAGTACTTC; CDR3 protein: CASSLTRLDQYF
D gene: TRBD1; clone size: NA; J gene: TRBJ1-1; V gene: TRBV6-1; CDR3 DNA: TGTGCCACTCAGGGGGCTTGGGCTGAAGCTTTCTTT; CDR3 protein: CATQGAWAEAFF
D gene: NA; clone size: NA; J gene: TRBJ1-1; V gene: TRBV28; CDR3 DNA: TGTGCCAGCAGTCTTAAGGGAAGCGGGGCTTTCTTT; CDR3 protein: CASSLKGSGAFF
D gene: NA; clone size: NA; J gene: TRBJ2-1; V gene: TRBV9; CDR3 DNA: TGTGCCAGCAGCGTAGAGGTAGGAGACAATGAGCAGTTCTTC; CDR3 protein: CASSVEVGDNEQFF
D gene: NA; clone size: NA; J gene: TRBJ2-3; V gene: TRBV20-1; CDR3 DNA: TGCAGTGCCACAAGGGGAGATACGCAGTATTTT; CDR3 protein: CSATRGDTQYF
D gene: NA; clone size: NA; J gene: TRBJ2-1; V gene: TRBV12-2; CDR3 DNA: TGTGCAAGTCGCTTCGGCGGGAGGGCCGCCAATGAGCAGTTCTTC; CDR3 protein: CASRFGGRAANEQFF
D gene: TRBD2; clone size: NA; J gene: TRBJ2-5; V gene: TRBV5-1; CDR3 DNA: TGCGCCAGCAGCTTGCTAGCGGGAGGGGAGACCCAGTACTTC; CDR3 protein: CASSLLAGGETQYF
D gene: NA; clone size: few; J gene: TRBJ2-4; V gene: TRBV7-2; CDR3 DNA: TGTGCCAGCAGCTCCGAAGATAGAGGGAATAACATTCAGTACTTC; CDR3 protein: CASSSEDRGNNIQYF
D gene: NA; clone size: NA; J gene: TRBJ2-3; V gene: TRBV5-1; CDR3 DNA: TGCGCCAGCAGAGGCGTGATTGGCACAGATACGCAGTATTTT; CDR3 protein: CASRGVIGTDTQYF
D gene: NA; clone size: NA; J gene: TRBJ1-1; V gene: TRBV6-1; CDR3 DNA: TGTGCCAGCAGTGACCGCGGCGGCATAGGGATAGCTTTCTTT; CDR3 protein: CASSDRGGIGIAFF
D gene: NA; clone size: NA; J gene: TRBJ2-7; V gene: TRBV20-1; CDR3 DNA: TGCAGTGCTAGTATCAGCCGCGAGCAGTACTTC; CDR3 protein: CSASISREQYF
D gene: TRBD1; clone size: NA; J gene: TRBJ2-7; V gene: TRBV28; CDR3 DNA: TGTGCCAGCAGTCCTCATCGACAGGGATGGGCCTACGAGCAGTACTTC; CDR3 protein: CASSPHRQGWAYEQYF
D gene: TRBD1; clone size: NA; J gene: TRBJ2-7; V gene: TRBV6-5; CDR3 DNA: TGTGCCATGAGTAGGGGAGGACAGGGGGGCTACGAGCAGTACTTC; CDR3 protein: CAMSRGGQGGYEQYF
D gene: NA; clone size: once; J gene: TRBJ1-1; V gene: TRBV6-1; CDR3 DNA: TGTGCCAGCGGGGGGGGGAGGAACACTGAAGCTTTCTTT; CDR3 protein: CASGGGRNTEAFF
D gene: NA; clone size: NA; J gene: TRBJ2-2; V gene: TRBV29-1; CDR3 DNA: TGCAGCGTTGAAGCAAGGGCTGCGAACACCGGGGAGCTGTTTTTT; CDR3 protein: CSVEARAANTGELFF
D gene: NA; clone size: NA; J gene: TRBJ2-2; V gene: TRBV29-1; CDR3 DNA: TGCAGCGGTAGAGACCCGGACTCACACACCGGGGAGCTGTTTTTT; CDR3 protein: CSGRDPDSHTGELFF
D gene: NA; clone size: NA; J gene: TRBJ2-2; V gene: TRBV10-2; CDR3 DNA: TGCGCCAGCAGTGAGGAGAGCAGGAACACCGGGGAGCTGTTTTTT; CDR3 protein: CASSEESRNTGELFF
D gene: TRBD1; clone size: NA; J gene: TRBJ1-4; V gene: TRBV28; CDR3 DNA: TGTGCCAGCAGTTTAGGTTCGGCAGGGGGCGAAGAAAAACTGTTTTTT; CDR3 protein: CASSLGSAGGEEKLFF
D gene: NA; clone size: NA; J gene: TRBJ1-6; V gene: TRBV6-5; CDR3 DNA: TGTGCCAGCAGTTACTCGACAGGTGGTAGTTCACCCCTCCACTTT; CDR3 protein: CASSYSTGGSSPLHF
D gene: NA; clone size: NA; J gene: TRBJ1-5; V gene: TRBV19; CDR3 DNA: TGTGCCAGTAGTATCGAAGGGGGCAATCAGCCCCAGCATTTT; CDR3 protein: CASSIEGGNQPQHF
D gene: TRBD1; clone size: NA; J gene: TRBJ2-2; V gene: TRBV5-6; CDR3 DNA: TGTGCCAGCAGCGCTCCGGGACAGGGGGCTTCGAACACCGGGGAGCTGTTTTTT; CDR3 protein: CASSAPGQGASNTGELFF
D gene: NA; clone size: NA; J gene: TRBJ1-1; V gene: TRBV5-1; CDR3 DNA: TGCGCCAGCAGCTTGGTGTTACGGAACACTGAAGCTTTCTTT; CDR3 protein: CASSLVLRNTEAFF